What follows describes a single TCR beta chain. The sample comes from a study of blood T cell repertoires in COVID-19. The wider study: PBMCs, B-cell-depleted T cells, or T cells provided the cDNA or gDNA that made up the material.

Generated by immunoSEQ multiplex PCR, the TCRdb table keeps only in-frame clones and is missing some. Of 75,000 or so clones listed, less than 90% are singletons. Between the trimmed V and J ends, which lost 2 bases and 3 bases, there was a span of 8 bases. This CDR3 is 13 amino acids long. CDR1 SGHRS and CDR2 YFSETQ come from the germline V gene. The sequencing sample was made of peripheral blood. The J gene is TRBJ1-1, the V gene TRBV5-1, with D possibly matching TRBD1 (6 bases). The receptor was derived from a man aged 55 to 69 with active or convalescent COVID-19. The CDR3 sequence: CASSFKGDTEAFF. In DNA, the CDR3 is TGCGCCAGCAGCTTCAAGGGGGACACTGAAGCTTTCTTT.